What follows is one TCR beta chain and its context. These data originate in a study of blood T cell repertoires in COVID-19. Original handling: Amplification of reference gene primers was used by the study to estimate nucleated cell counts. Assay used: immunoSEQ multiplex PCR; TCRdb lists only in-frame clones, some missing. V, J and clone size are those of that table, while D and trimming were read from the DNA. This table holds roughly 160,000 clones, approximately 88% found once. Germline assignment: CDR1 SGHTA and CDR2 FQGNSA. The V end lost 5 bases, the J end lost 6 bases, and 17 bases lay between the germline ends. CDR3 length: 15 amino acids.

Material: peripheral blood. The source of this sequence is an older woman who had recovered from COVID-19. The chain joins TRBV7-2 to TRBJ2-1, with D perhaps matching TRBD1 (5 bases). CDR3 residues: CASSLQVGVSNEQFF. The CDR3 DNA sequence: TGTGCCAGCAGCCTACAGGTTGGCGTTTCCAATGAGCAGTTCTTC.